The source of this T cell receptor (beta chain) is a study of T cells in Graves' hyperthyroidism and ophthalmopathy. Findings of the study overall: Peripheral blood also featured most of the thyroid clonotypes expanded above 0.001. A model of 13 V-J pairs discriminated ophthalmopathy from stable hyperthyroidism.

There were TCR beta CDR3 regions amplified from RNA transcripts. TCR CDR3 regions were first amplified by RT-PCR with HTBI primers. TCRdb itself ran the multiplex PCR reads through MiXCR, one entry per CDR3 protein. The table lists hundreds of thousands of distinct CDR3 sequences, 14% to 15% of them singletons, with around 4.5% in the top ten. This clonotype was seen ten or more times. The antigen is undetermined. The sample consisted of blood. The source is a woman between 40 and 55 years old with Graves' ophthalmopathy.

CDR3: CASSAGTGYPEAFF. CDR3 nucleotides: TGTGCCAGCAGTGCGGGGACAGGGTATCCTGAAGCTTTCTTT. This chain connects TRBV6-1 to TRBJ1-1; TRBD1 matches 9 bases. CDR3 length: 14 residues. The junction had 6 bases not matched to a gene; V was cut back by 4 bases and J by 6 bases. Per the germline V gene, CDR1 is MNHNS and CDR2 is SASEGT.